This TCR beta chain was retrieved from a study of T cell responses to AZD1222 COVID-19 vaccine. Regarding the study as a whole: Recipients of two AZD1222 doses showed rising Spike-specific TCR breadth and depth. Repertoire sampling occurred only after the peak T cell response. Baseline serology detected seropositivity in only a handful of AZD1222 recipients. Females made up more of the donors, who were largely white British, and clonal diversity may have come out too low.

The germline gives CDR1 SGHNT, CDR2 YYREEE (reference sequence). CDR3 length: 14 amino acids. As to this clone: Its cognate antigen is unknown. Its ends do not fully match the called genes, so a read error is possible.

Libraries were prepared by immunoSEQ multiplex PCR; TCRdb keeps only in-frame clonotypes and omits some of them. Of 110,000 or so clones in the sample, 87% were seen once. The rearrangement links TRBV5-4 to TRBJ2-7; no clear D. Source: peripheral blood, taken on day 0 of AZD1222 vaccination. The TCR was taken from an adult in good health. CDR3 in amino acids: CASSPSTHSYERYF. The CDR3 DNA sequence: TGTGCCAGCAGCCCGTCTACCCACTCCTACGAGCGGTACTTC.